Detailed here is one TCR beta chain. The antigen is unknown. The germline V gene encodes CDR1 SNHLY and CDR2 FYNNEI. Trimming removed 3 bases from V and 3 bases from J, with 5 bases in between. This CDR3 spans 12 amino acids. Some clones are missing from TCRdb's copy, which holds only in-frame ones; the method was immunoSEQ multiplex PCR. The sample consists of more than 250,000 clones, approximately 95% of them appearing once. This specimen comes from a study of T cell responses to AZD1222 COVID-19 vaccine. Study-level points and caveats: A rise in Spike-specific TCR breadth and depth followed two AZD1222 doses. Possibly, clonal diversity was underestimated; donors were largely white British and included more females. Seropositive AZD1222 recipients at baseline numbered only five or six. It was only after the peak T cell response that any repertoires were sampled.

The chain combines TRBV2 with TRBJ1-2, with TRBD1 as a possible D gene (5 bases). Here the sequenced sample was peripheral blood, taken on day 0 of AZD1222 vaccination. The sequence was collected from an adult in good health. This chain's CDR3 is CASSDRDYGYTF. CDR3 nucleotide sequence: TGTGCCAGCAGTGACAGGGACTATGGCTACACCTTC.